This T cell receptor beta chain was recovered during a study of blood T cells in healthy people across ages. From germline, CDR1 is MGHDK and CDR2 SYGVNS. The V gene lost 3 bases and the J gene lost 0 bases, with 5 bases spanning the gap. The CDR3 has 13 residues. This clonotype was observed a handful of times. The second PCR ran 7 to 11 cycles with a sample-barcoded 5' primer and J-beta primers. TCRdb recomputed calls from the 5' RACE reads with MiXCR, one row per CDR3 protein. The table includes 1.2 million to 1.5 million distinct CDR3 sequences, 42% detected once. The sequence came from a woman aged 18-35 years in good health. The sequenced sample consisted of blood. The chain links TRBV25-1 to TRBJ2-5; D gene ambiguous. CDR3: CASSEGDQETQYF. In DNA form, the CDR3 reads TGTGCCAGCAGTGAGGGCGACCAAGAGACCCAGTACTTC.